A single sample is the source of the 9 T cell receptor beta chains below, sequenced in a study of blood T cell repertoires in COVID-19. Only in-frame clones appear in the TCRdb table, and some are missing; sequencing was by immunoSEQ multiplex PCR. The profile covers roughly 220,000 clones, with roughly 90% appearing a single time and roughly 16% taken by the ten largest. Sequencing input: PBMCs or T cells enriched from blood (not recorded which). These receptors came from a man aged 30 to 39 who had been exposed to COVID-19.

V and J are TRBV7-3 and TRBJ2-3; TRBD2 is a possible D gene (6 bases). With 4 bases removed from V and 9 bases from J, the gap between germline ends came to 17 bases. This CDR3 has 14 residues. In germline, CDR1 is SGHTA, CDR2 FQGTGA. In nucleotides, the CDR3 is TGTGCCAGCAGCTCCCATCCGGGCGGGGAGACGCAGTATTTT. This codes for CASSSHPGGETQYF. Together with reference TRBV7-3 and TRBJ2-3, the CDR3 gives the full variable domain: GAGVSQTPSNKVTEKGKYVELRCDPISGHTALYWYRQSLGQGPEFLIYFQGTGAADDSGLPNDRFFAVRPEGSVSTLKIQRTERGDSAVYLCASSSHPGGETQYFGPGTRLTVL.

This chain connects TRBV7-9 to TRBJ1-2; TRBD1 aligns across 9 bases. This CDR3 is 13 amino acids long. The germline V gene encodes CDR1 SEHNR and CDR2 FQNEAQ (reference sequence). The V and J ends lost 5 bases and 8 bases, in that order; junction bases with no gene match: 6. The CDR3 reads CASSKDRGKGYTF. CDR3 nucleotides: TGTGCCAGCAGCAAAGACAGGGGGAAAGGCTACACCTTC.

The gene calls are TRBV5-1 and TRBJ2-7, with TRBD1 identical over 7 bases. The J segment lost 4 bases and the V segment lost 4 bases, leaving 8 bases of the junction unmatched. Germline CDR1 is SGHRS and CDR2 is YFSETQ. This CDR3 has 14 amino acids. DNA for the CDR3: TGCGCCAGCAGCCAACGACAGGGTGGGTACGAGCAGTACTTC. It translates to CASSQRQGGYEQYF. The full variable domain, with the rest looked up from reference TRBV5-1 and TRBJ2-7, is KAGVTQTPRYLIKTRGQQVTLSCSPISGHRSVSWYQQTPGQGLQFLFEYFSETQRNKGNFPGRFSGRQFSNSRSEMNVSTLELGDSALYLCASSQRQGGYEQYFGPGTRLTVT.

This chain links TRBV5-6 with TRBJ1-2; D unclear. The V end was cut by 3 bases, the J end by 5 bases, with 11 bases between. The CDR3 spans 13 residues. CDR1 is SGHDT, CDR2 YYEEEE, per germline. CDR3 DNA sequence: TGTGCCAGCAGCTCAGAGGGTTGGTATGGCTACACCTTC. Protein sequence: CASSSEGWYGYTF.

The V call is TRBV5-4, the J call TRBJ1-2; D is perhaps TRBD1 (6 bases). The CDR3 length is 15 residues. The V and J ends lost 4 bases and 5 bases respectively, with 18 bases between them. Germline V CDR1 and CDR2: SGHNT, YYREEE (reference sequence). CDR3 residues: CASSLPPTGLYGYTF. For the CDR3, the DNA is TGTGCCAGCAGCCTCCCTCCCACAGGGTTGTATGGCTACACCTTC. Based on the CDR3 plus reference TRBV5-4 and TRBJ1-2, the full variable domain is ETGVTQSPTHLIKTRGQQVTLRCSSQSGHNTVSWYQQALGQGPQFIFQYYREEENGRGNFPPRFSGLQFPNYSSELNVNALELDDSALYLCASSLPPTGLYGYTFGSGTRLTVV.

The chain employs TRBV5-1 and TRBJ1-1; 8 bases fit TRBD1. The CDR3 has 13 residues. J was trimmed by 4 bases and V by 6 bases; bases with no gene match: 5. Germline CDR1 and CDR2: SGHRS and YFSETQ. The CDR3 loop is CASNTGGPTEAFF. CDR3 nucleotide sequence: TGCGCCAGCAATACAGGGGGTCCCACTGAAGCTTTCTTT.

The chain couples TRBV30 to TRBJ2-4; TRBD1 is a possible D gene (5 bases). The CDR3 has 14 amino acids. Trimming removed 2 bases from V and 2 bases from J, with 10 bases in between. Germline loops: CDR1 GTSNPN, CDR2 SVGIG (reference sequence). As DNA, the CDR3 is TGTGCCTGGAGTCTCAGGGAACCCAAAAACATTCAGTACTTC. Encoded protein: CAWSLREPKNIQYF.

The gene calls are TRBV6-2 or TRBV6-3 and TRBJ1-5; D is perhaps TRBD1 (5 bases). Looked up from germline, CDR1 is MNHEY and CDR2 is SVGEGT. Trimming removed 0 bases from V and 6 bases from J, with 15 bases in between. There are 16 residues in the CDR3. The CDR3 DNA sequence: TGTGCCAGCAGTTACTCGACGCCACAGGCTTCTCAGCCCCAGCATTTT. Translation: CASSYSTPQASQPQHF.

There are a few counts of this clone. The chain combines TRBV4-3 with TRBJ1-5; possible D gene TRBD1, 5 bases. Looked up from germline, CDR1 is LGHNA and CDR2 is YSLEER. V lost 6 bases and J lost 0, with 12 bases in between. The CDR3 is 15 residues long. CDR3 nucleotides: TGCGCCAGCAGAATACAGGTATTTAGCAATCAGCCCCAGCATTTT. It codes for CASRIQVFSNQPQHF.